The clone carrying this TCR beta chain was picked up a small number of times. RNA transcripts were the template for amplifying TCR beta CDR3 regions. The TCR CDR3 first-round RT-PCR relied on the HTBI primer set. TCRdb itself ran the multiplex PCR reads through MiXCR, one entry per CDR3 protein. Of 400,000 or so distinct CDR3 sequences detected, 15% appear once; the ten largest clones hold approximately 19%. The data are from a study of T cells in Graves' hyperthyroidism and ophthalmopathy. There are 13 residues in the CDR3. Per germline, CDR1 MNHEY and CDR2 SVGAGI. Between the trimmed V and J ends, which lost 0 bases and 6 bases, there was a span of 8 bases.

This receptor was identified in a woman between 55 and 75 years old with Graves' ophthalmopathy. The sequenced sample consisted of blood. This chain connects TRBV6-5 to TRBJ1-2; TRBD1 might be the D (6 bases). The CDR3 loop reads CASSYSRGHGYTF. The CDR3 DNA reads as TGTGCCAGCAGTTACTCCAGGGGACATGGCTACACCTTC.